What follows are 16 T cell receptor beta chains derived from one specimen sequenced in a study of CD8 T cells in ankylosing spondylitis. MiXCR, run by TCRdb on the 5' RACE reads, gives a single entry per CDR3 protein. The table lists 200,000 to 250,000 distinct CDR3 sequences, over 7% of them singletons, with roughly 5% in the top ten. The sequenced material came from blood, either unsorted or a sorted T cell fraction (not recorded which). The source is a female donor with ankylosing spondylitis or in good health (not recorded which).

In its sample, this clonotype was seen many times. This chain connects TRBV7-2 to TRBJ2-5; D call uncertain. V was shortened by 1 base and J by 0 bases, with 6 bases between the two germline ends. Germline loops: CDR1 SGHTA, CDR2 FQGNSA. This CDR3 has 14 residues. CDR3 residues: CASSLDLYQETQYF. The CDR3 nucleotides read TGTGCCAGCAGCTTAGACCTTTACCAAGAGACCCAGTACTTC.

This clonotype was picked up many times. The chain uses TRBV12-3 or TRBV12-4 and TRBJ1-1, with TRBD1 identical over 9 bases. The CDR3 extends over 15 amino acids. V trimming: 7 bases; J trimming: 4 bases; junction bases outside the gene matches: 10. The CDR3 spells CASTDLQGAITEAFF. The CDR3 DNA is TGTGCCAGCACCGATCTACAGGGGGCGATCACTGAAGCTTTCTTT.

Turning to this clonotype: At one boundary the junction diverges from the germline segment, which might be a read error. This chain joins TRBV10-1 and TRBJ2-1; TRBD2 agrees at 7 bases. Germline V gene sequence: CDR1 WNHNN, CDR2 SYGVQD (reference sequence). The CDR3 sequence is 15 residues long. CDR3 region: CASGESIAGSNEQFF. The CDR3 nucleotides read TGCGCCAGCGGTGAGTCGATAGCGGGTTCCAATGAGCAGTTCTTC.

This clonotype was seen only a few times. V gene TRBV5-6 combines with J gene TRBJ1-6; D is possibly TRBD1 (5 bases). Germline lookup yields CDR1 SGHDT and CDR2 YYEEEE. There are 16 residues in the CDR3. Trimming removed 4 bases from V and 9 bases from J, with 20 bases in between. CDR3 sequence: CASSPGTGVRGSPLHF. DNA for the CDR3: TGTGCCAGCAGCCCCGGGACTGGTGTACGGGGTTCACCCCTCCACTTT. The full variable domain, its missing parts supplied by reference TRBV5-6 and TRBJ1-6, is DAGVTQSPTHLIKTRGQQVTLRCSPKSGHDTVSWYQQALGQGPQFIFQYYEEEERQRGNFPDRFSGHQFPNYSSELNVNALLLGDSALYLCASSPGTGVRGSPLHFGNGTRLTVT.

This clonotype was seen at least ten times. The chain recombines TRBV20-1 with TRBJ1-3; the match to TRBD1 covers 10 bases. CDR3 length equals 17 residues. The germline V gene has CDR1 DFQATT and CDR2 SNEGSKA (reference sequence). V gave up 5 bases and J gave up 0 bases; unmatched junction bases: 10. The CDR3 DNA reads TGCAGTGCTCAGACAGGGGGCCCCAAGAGCTCTGGAAACACCATATATTTT. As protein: CSAQTGGPKSSGNTIYF.

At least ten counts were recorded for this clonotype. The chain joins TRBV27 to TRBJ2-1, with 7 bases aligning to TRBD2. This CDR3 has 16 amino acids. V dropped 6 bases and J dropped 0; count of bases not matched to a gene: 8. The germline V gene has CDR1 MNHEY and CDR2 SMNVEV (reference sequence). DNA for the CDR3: TGTGCCAGCAGAGGAGGCGGGAGACTCTCCTACAATGAGCAGTTCTTC. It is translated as CASRGGGRLSYNEQFF.

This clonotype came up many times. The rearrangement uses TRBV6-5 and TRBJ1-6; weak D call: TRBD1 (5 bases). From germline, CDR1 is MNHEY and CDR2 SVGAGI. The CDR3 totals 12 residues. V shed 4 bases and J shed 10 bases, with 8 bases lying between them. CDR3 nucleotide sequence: TGTGCCAGCAGTTTCAAGGGGTCACCCCTCCACTTT. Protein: CASSFKGSPLHF.

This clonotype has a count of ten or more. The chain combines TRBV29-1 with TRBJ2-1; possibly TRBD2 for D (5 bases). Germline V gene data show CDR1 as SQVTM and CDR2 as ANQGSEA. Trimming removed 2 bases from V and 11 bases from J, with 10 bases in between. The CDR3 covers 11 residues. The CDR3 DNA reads TGCAGCGTTGAAAGAGGAGGCCAGCAGTTCTTC. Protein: CSVERGGQQFF.

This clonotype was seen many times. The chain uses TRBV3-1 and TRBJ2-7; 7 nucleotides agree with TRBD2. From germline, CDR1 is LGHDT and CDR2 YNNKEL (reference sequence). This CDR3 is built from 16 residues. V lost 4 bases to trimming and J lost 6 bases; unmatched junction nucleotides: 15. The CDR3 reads CASSPTSRGGSFEQYF. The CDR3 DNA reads TGTGCCAGCAGCCCCACATCTCGCGGGGGAAGTTTCGAGCAGTACTTC.

Written as DNA, the CDR3 is TGTGCCAGCAGCCAAGAGGTAAAGGTTCACATGAACACTGAAGCTTTCTTT. It codes for CASSQEVKVHMNTEAFF. V gene TRBV3-1 combines with J gene TRBJ1-1; D is undetermined. This CDR3 region has 17 residues. V was trimmed by 0 bases and J by 0 bases, leaving 14 bases between them. Germline lookup yields CDR1 LGHDT and CDR2 YNNKEL (reference sequence).

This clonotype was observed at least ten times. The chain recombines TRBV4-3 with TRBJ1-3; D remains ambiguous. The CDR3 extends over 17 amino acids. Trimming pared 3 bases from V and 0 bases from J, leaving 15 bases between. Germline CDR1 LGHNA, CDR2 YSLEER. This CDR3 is CASSQGGRKSSGNTIYF. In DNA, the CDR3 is TGCGCCAGCAGCCAGGGCGGGCGGAAGAGCTCTGGAAACACCATATATTTT.

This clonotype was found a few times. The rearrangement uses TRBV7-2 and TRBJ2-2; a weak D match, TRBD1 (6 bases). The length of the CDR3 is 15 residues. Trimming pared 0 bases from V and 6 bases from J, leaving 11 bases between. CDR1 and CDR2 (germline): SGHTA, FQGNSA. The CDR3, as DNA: TGTGCCAGCAGCTTAGCCAGGCACAGGGCCGGGGAGCTGTTTTTT. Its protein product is CASSLARHRAGELFF.

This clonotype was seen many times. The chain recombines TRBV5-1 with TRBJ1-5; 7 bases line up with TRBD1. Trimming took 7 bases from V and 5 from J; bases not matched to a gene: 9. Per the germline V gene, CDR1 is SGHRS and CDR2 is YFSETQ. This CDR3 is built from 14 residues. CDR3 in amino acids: CASALTGLDQPQHF. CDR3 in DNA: TGCGCCAGCGCTCTGACAGGGCTTGATCAGCCCCAGCATTTT. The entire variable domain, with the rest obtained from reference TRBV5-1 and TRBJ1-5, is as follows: KAGVTQTPRYLIKTRGQQVTLSCSPISGHRSVSWYQQTPGQGLQFLFEYFSETQRNKGNFPGRFSGRQFSNSRSEMNVSTLELGDSALYLCASALTGLDQPQHFGDGTRLSIL.

The CDR3 nucleotides are TGTGCCAGCAGCCCGATTTCCGGTCAGCCCCAGCATTTT. Protein product: CASSPISGQPQHF. This sequence joins TRBV11-2 and TRBJ1-5; D gene unclear. Between the trimmed V and J ends, which lost 5 bases and 6 bases, there was a span of 11 bases. CDR3 length: 13 residues. Germline CDR1 reads SGHAT; CDR2 reads FQNNGV.

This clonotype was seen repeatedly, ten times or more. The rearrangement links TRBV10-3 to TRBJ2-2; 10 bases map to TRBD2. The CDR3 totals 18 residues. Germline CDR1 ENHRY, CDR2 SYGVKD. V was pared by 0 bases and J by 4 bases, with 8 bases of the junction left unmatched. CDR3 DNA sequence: TGTGCCATCAGTGAGTCGCGGAGCGGGAGGGCCGGCACCGGGGAGCTGTTTTTT. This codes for CAISESRSGRAGTGELFF.

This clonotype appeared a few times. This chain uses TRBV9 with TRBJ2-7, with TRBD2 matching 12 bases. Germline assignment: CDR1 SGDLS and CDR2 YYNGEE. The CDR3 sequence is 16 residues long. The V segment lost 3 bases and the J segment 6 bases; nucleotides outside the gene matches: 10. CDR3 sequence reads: CASSAGTSGSRVEQYF. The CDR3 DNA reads TGTGCCAGCAGCGCCGGGACTAGCGGGTCTCGGGTCGAGCAGTACTTC. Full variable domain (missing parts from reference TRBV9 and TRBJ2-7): DSGVTQTPKHLITATGQRVTLRCSPRSGDLSVYWYQQSLDQGLQFLIQYYNGEERAKGNILERFSAQQFPDLHSELNLSSLELGDSALYFCASSAGTSGSRVEQYFGPGTRLTVT.